These 7 T cell receptor beta chains were sequenced from one sample in a study of CD8+CD57+ T cells in acquired aplastic anemia. Profiles of TCR beta VDJ and CDR3 were generated from a genomic DNA template. Each CDR3 protein gets one entry after TCRdb re-called the reads with MiXCR. The table includes some 190,000 distinct CDR3 sequences, under 55% detected once. Input material: sorted CD4+, CD8+, or CD8+CD57+ T cells (not recorded which) from PBMCs. Receptors originate from a human donor in good health.

CDR3 nucleotide sequence: TGCGCCAGCAGCTTGGGAGCGGGGGATTGGAATGAGCAGTTCTTC. It codes for CASSLGAGDWNEQFF. J is TRBJ2-1 and V is TRBV5-1; 8 nucleotides agree with TRBD2. This CDR3 has 15 residues. V lost 0 bases and J lost 7; bases outside the gene matches: 6. CDR1 is SGHRS, CDR2 YFSETQ, per germline.

This clonotype was picked up a small number of times. The V and J genes are TRBV15 and TRBJ1-6, with D possibly matching TRBD1 (6 bases). Trimming pared 0 bases from V and 7 bases from J, leaving 10 bases between. Germline V gene data show CDR1 as LNHNV and CDR2 as YYDKDF (reference sequence). The CDR3 sequence is 15 residues long. The CDR3 region has the DNA TGTGCCACCAGCAGAGAAAGGACAGCCAATTCACCCCTCCACTTT. This translates into CATSRERTANSPLHF.

This rearrangement joins TRBV19 to TRBJ2-7, with D tentatively TRBD1 (5 bases). V lost 4 bases to trimming and J lost 1 base, with 14 bases between them. The CDR3 spans 15 residues. Germline-derived CDR1 and CDR2 are LNHDA and SQIVND (reference sequence). The CDR3 DNA reads TGTGCCAGTAGTACCGCAGACAGTCTGTCCTACGAGCAGTACTTC. It yields the protein CASSTADSLSYEQYF.

This clonotype showed up many times. CDR3 in amino acids: CASSPGTGYGYTF. The CDR3 nucleotides read TGTGCCAGCAGCCCTGGGACAGGCTATGGCTACACCTTC. The J gene is TRBJ1-2, the V gene TRBV5-8, with 8 nucleotides matching TRBD1. Losses at the gene ends were 4 bases for V and 4 bases for J; bases not matched to a gene: 3. Germline V gives CDR1 SGHTS, CDR2 YDEGEE. This CDR3 contains 13 residues.

This clonotype showed up many times. The rearrangement joins TRBV14 to TRBJ2-5; either TRBD1 or TRBD2 may supply D (6 bases each). The V gene's germline CDR1 is SGHDN and CDR2 FVKESK. V was trimmed by 1 base and J by 7 bases, leaving 16 bases between them. The CDR3 covers 15 residues. The DNA of the CDR3 is TGTGCCAGCAGCCAAGCCGGGGGCGGCGTAGGGACCCAGTACTTC. Translation gives CASSQAGGGVGTQYF. Looking up the rest from reference TRBV14 and TRBJ2-5 gives the full variable domain: EAGVTQFPSHSVIEKGQTVTLRCDPISGHDNLYWYRRVMGKEIKFLLHFVKESKQDESGMPNNRFLAERTGGTYSTLKVQPAELEDSGVYFCASSQAGGGVGTQYFGPGTRLLVL.

This clonotype was observed many times. The rearrangement uses TRBV7-9 and TRBJ1-1, with D possibly TRBD1 on 5 matching bases. This CDR3 region has 14 residues. Trimming cost V 5 bases and J 4 bases, with 14 bases left between them. Germline-derived CDR1 and CDR2 are SEHNR and FQNEAQ (reference sequence). CDR3 nucleotides: TGTGCCAGCAGCCGGGACGGGTTGGGCACTGAAGCTTTCTTT. Translating it yields CASSRDGLGTEAFF.

This clonotype was counted many times. Here the CDR3 reads CASSEIGTGGGDTQYF. The DNA of the CDR3 is TGCGCCAGCAGTGAGATAGGGACAGGGGGTGGAGATACGCAGTATTTT. The rearrangement links TRBV10-2 to TRBJ2-3; 11 bases map to TRBD1. V shed 2 bases, J shed 5 bases, and the junction held 6 bases outside the gene matches. There are 16 residues in the CDR3. Per the germline V gene, CDR1 is WSHSY and CDR2 is SAAADI.